This T cell receptor beta chain originates from a study of graft-versus-host responses after intestinal transplantation. CDR1 and CDR2 from the germline V gene are SNHLY and FYNNEI. V lost 6 bases and J 0 bases, leaving 8 bases between the germline ends. The CDR3 is made up of 14 amino acids. Remarks on this clone: Its antigen is undetermined.

The repertoire was sequenced with immunoSEQ multiplex PCR; TCRdb's copy has only in-frame clones and lacks some. The table has over 100,000 clones, around nine tenths seen once; the top ten hold approximately 0.25%. The receptor comes from a human donor who was the organ donor for an intestinal transplant. Specimen: unstimulated CD4+ T cells sorted from spleen or lymph node cells, collected before transplant. The V call is TRBV2, the J call TRBJ2-2, with D perhaps matching TRBD1 (6 bases). CDR3 DNA: TGTGCCAGCAGCCGGGACACGAACACCGGGGAGCTGTTTTTT. It is translated as CASSRDTNTGELFF.